The source of this T cell receptor beta chain is a study of blood T cells in healthy people across ages. It was with a sample-barcoded 5' primer and a J-beta primer mix that a second PCR of roughly 7 to 12 cycles was run. Every cDNA molecule bore a tag from a template-switch adaptor containing 12 random nucleotides. A single record per CDR3 protein comes from TCRdb applying MiXCR to the 5' RACE reads. The repertoire consists of about 1 million distinct CDR3 sequences, with over 35% occurring once and the leading ten covering about 19%. V gave up 3 bases and J gave up 5 bases; unmatched junction bases: 6. The CDR3 loop spans 17 amino acids. Germline values: CDR1 SSHAT, CDR2 FNYEAQ (reference sequence). On this clonotype: The antigen remains undetermined.

Healthy Caucasian individuals from Russia aged about 6 to 100 were enrolled as donors. Study-wide points: CMV infection status of these donors was not known.

What was sequenced was blood. The chain carries TRBV7-7 and TRBJ2-3, with 15 bases identical to TRBD2. This sequence was found in a woman in her sixties in good health. CDR3 residues: CASSFGLAGGPEDTQYF. As DNA, the CDR3 is TGTGCCAGCAGCTTTGGACTAGCGGGAGGGCCAGAAGATACGCAGTATTTT.